The clone carrying this TCR beta chain was seen only a few times. The target antigen is unknown. The CDR3 has 13 residues. Trimming took 3 bases from V and 5 from J, leaving 10 bases between them. In germline, CDR1 is LGHNA, CDR2 YSLEER. The sample is drawn from a study of spatial heterogeneity in lung cancer. Broader study findings: The number of expanded tumor alpha and beta chains correlated with mutation number.

TCRdb reprocessed the 5' RACE reads with MiXCR, giving one entry per CDR3 protein. The sample contains about 16,000 distinct CDR3 sequences, under 7.5% of which appear only once. As for time point: sample taken at primary tumor resection. The cohort: some 73 early-stage, untreated non-small cell lung cancer patients. Unsorted whole RNA samples from tumor, nontumor lung or frozen PBMC were sequenced. The receptor was derived from a male donor with early-stage non-small cell lung cancer. The chain couples TRBV4-3 to TRBJ2-5; D not resolved. The starting material was lung tumor tissue, obtained at surgery. This CDR3 reads CASSHKTLETQYF. The CDR3 DNA sequence: TGCGCCAGCAGCCACAAGACTTTGGAGACCCAGTACTTC.